This TCR beta chain was sequenced in a study of PD-1 blockade in classical Hodgkin lymphoma. General study findings and limits: Reasons behind the repertoire differences stay unclear, perhaps disease activity or earlier therapy.

Some clones are missing from TCRdb's copy, which holds only in-frame ones; the method was immunoSEQ multiplex PCR. The sample carries roughly 26,000 clones, around 86% recorded once. Relapses following autologous stem cell transplantation were seen in all patients, with brentuximab vedotin exposure varying. Concerning this clone itself: Its antigen is as yet unknown.

The CDR3 length is 16 residues. V lost 3 bases, J lost 2 bases, and 3 bases stayed unmatched. The germline V gene encodes CDR1 SGHRS and CDR2 YFSETQ. This TCR was recovered from a human donor with classical Hodgkin lymphoma. The material was peripheral blood mononuclear cells (PBMCs), obtained at baseline. The chain joins TRBV5-1 to TRBJ2-5, with TRBD2 matching 14 bases. The CDR3 sequence: CASSSGLAGGQETQYF. The CDR3 DNA reads TGCGCCAGCAGCTCCGGACTAGCGGGGGGTCAAGAGACCCAGTACTTC.